Detailed here is one TCR beta chain. This sample is drawn from a study of cytomegalovirus exposure and HLA in healthy donors. This CDR3 has 13 residues. V was cut by 2 bases and J by 4 bases, with 6 bases left in between. Germline V gene sequence: CDR1 MNHNS, CDR2 SASEGT. 13 Jbeta primers and 60 Vbeta primers were used for the PCR. Libraries were prepared by immunoSEQ multiplex PCR; TCRdb keeps only in-frame clonotypes and omits some of them. This sample has around 180,000 clones, with around nine tenths found just once. The receptor was isolated from a woman in her late teens or twenties in good health and CMV-seronegative. The chain uses TRBV6-1 and TRBJ1-3; D is unresolved. The sequencing input was PBMCs. Written as DNA, the CDR3 is TGTGCCAGCAGTGAATCTATCGGAAACACCATATATTTT. Translated: CASSESIGNTIYF.